There are many counts of the clone carrying this T cell receptor (beta chain). Exclusions: uncontrolled infection, other autoimmune disease, pregnancy, lactation. This specimen comes from a study of T cells in Graves' hyperthyroidism and ophthalmopathy. The germline V gene has CDR1 LGHDT and CDR2 YNNKEL (reference sequence). The CDR3 is 15 amino acids. V lost 2 bases to trimming and J lost 0 bases, with 8 bases between them. Researchers took RNA transcripts and amplified the TCR beta CDR3 regions from them. The primer set for the first-round RT-PCR of the TCR CDR3 was HTBI. TCRdb recomputed calls from the multiplex PCR reads with MiXCR, one row per CDR3 protein. The sample carries about 700,000 distinct CDR3 sequences, approximately 14% recorded once.

Sequenced: blood. V and J are TRBV3-1 and TRBJ2-1; D could derive from TRBD1 or TRBD2 (5 bases each). The sequence was collected from a woman aged 18-30 years with Graves' hyperthyroidism. The CDR3 nucleotides read TGTGCCAGCAGCCAACGGGACCACTCCTACAATGAGCAGTTCTTC. Its protein product is CASSQRDHSYNEQFF.